The 25 T cell receptor beta chains listed next were all sequenced from one sample in a study of cytomegalovirus exposure and HLA in healthy donors. Primers: 60 Vbeta forward and 13 Jbeta reverse. Only in-frame clones appear in the TCRdb table, and some are missing; sequencing was by immunoSEQ multiplex PCR. The sample contains about 45,000 clones, roughly 87% of which appear only once. Sequencing was carried out using PBMCs. The receptors originated from a woman aged 40 to 55 in good health and CMV-seropositive.

This clone has more than one count but fewer than ten. The chain recombines TRBV7-3 with TRBJ2-3; 8 nucleotides agree with TRBD2. In germline, CDR1 is SGHTA, CDR2 FQGTGA. V lost 5 bases and J lost 0; bases outside the gene matches: 7. The CDR3 totals 16 residues. Written as DNA, the CDR3 is TGTGCCAGCAGCCAACAAAGCGGGAGTAGCACAGATACGCAGTATTTT. Its protein product is CASSQQSGSSTDTQYF. Looking up the rest from reference TRBV7-3 and TRBJ2-3 gives the full variable domain: GAGVSQTPSNKVTEKGKYVELRCDPISGHTALYWYRQSLGQGPEFLIYFQGTGAADDSGLPNDRFFAVRPEGSVSTLKIQRTERGDSAVYLCASSQQSGSSTDTQYFGPGTRLTVL.

The V and J genes are TRBV5-5 and TRBJ2-1; 10 bases fit TRBD2. J was trimmed by 1 base and V by 0 bases; bases with no gene match: 10. The CDR3 spans 19 residues. Germline loops: CDR1 SGHKS, CDR2 YYEKEE (reference sequence). The CDR3 DNA reads as TGTGCCAGCAGCTTGGGGCCCAGCGGGGGGGCCTTTTCCTACAATGAGCAGTTCTTC. Its translation: CASSLGPSGGAFSYNEQFF.

The V call is TRBV28, the J call TRBJ2-2; no clear D. In germline, CDR1 is MDHEN, CDR2 SYDVKM. V was clipped by 5 bases and J by 0 bases, with 16 bases between them. CDR3 size: 17 residues. The CDR3 sequence is CASSLTTPRSNTGELFF. DNA of the CDR3: TGTGCCAGCAGTCTTACTACCCCCCGCTCGAACACCGGGGAGCTGTTTTTT.

This clone was seen once. The rearrangement joins TRBV18 to TRBJ2-7; 9 bases are a match to TRBD1. In germline, CDR1 is KGHSH, CDR2 LQKENI. V gave up 5 bases and J gave up 3 bases; unmatched junction bases: 8. The CDR3 is 15 amino acids. The CDR3 region has the DNA TGTGCCAGCTCAGGCGGGACAGGGACCTTCTACGAGCAGTACTTC. Protein product: CASSGGTGTFYEQYF. The full variable domain, completed using reference TRBV18 and TRBJ2-7, is NAGVMQNPRHLVRRRGQEARLRCSPMKGHSHVYWYRQLPEEGLKFMVYLQKENIIDESGMPKERFSAEFPKEGPSILRIQQVVRGDSAAYFCASSGGTGTFYEQYFGPGTRLTVT.

This clone was detected once. The rearrangement links TRBV6-1 to TRBJ1-2; tentatively, D is TRBD1 (5 bases). V was shortened by 3 bases and J by 7 bases, with 12 bases between the two germline ends. From germline, CDR1 is MNHNS and CDR2 SASEGT. The CDR3 totals 13 residues. The CDR3 bases are TGTGCCAGCAGTGACGGTGGCGGGGGTGGCTACACCTTC. It specifies CASSDGGGGGYTF.

The chain recombines TRBV6-5 with TRBJ1-1; D gene ambiguous. Germline V CDR1 and CDR2: MNHEY, SVGAGI. The CDR3 has 15 residues. Trimming left V 6 bases short and J 0 bases short, with 14 bases between. In nucleotides, the CDR3 is TGTGCCAGCAGAACAACAGAAATCCTGAACACTGAAGCTTTCTTT. Residues: CASRTTEILNTEAFF.

The V call is TRBV19, the J call TRBJ2-2, with a weak D call TRBD1 (6 bases). This CDR3 spans 13 amino acids. V lost 5 bases and J 7 bases, leaving 11 bases between the germline ends. Germline loops: CDR1 LNHDA, CDR2 SQIVND (reference sequence). CDR3 nucleotide sequence: TGTGCCAGTAGTCAACAGGGTGGCGGGGAGCTGTTTTTT. Its protein is CASSQQGGGELFF.

This clone was counted once. CDR3 protein: CAWAGGGGAYGYTF. For the CDR3, the DNA is TGTGCCTGGGCAGGGGGTGGAGGGGCTTATGGCTACACCTTC. This chain joins TRBV30 and TRBJ1-2; 7 bases fit TRBD1. V was pared by 5 bases and J by 5 bases, with 11 bases of the junction left unmatched. This CDR3 has 14 residues. The V gene's germline CDR1 is GTSNPN and CDR2 SVGIG (reference sequence).

This chain joins TRBV9 and TRBJ2-7; D is ambiguous. CDR3 length: 13 residues. The V end lost 0 bases, the J end lost 5 bases, and 9 bases lay between the germline ends. The germline gives CDR1 SGDLS, CDR2 YYNGEE. The CDR3 sequence: CASSVGSYNEQYF. CDR3 sequence (DNA): TGTGCCAGCAGCGTAGGCAGTTATAACGAGCAGTACTTC.

The chain recombines TRBV6-5 with TRBJ2-3; 7 bases fit TRBD1. The germline CDR1 and CDR2 sequences are MNHEY and SVGAGI. CDR3 length equals 15 residues. Unmatched junction bases numbered 5, after V lost 2 bases and J lost 3 bases. The CDR3 region is CASSYGTAQTDTQYF. The CDR3 bases are TGTGCCAGCAGTTACGGGACAGCCCAAACAGATACGCAGTATTTT.

V is TRBV5-1 and J is TRBJ2-5; perhaps TRBD2 as D (6 bases). The CDR3 covers 14 residues. Between the trimmed V and J ends, which lost 0 bases and 8 bases, there was a span of 14 bases. The V gene's germline CDR1 is SGHRS and CDR2 YFSETQ. The chain's CDR3 is CASSLGGAGGTQYF. The DNA of the CDR3 is TGCGCCAGCAGCTTGGGTGGAGCCGGGGGAACCCAGTACTTC.

The chain joins TRBV6-1 to TRBJ2-7; no reliable D call. This CDR3 is 12 amino acids long. The V end was cut by 3 bases, the J end by 1 base, with 4 bases between. Germline V gene lookup returns CDR1 MNHNS and CDR2 SASEGT. The CDR3 DNA reads as TGTGCCAGCAGTGAGACTTCCTACGAGCAGTACTTC. Translating it yields CASSETSYEQYF.

This chain links TRBV18 with TRBJ2-7; possible D gene TRBD2, 6 bases. CDR1 is KGHSH and CDR2 is LQKENI in the germline V gene. The CDR3 is made up of 13 amino acids. The V end was cut by 2 bases, the J end by 6 bases, with 11 bases between. CDR3 region: CASSPIGGSEQYF. CDR3 DNA: TGTGCCAGCTCACCAATTGGGGGGAGCGAGCAGTACTTC.

The rearrangement links TRBV11-2 to TRBJ1-1, with TRBD1 matching over 7 bases. This CDR3 is 16 amino acids long. Germline CDR1 and CDR2: SGHAT and FQNNGV. With 4 bases clipped from V and 2 bases from J, the junction kept 10 bases outside the gene matches. CDR3 coding DNA: TGTGCCAGCAGCTCTACAGGGGACAATATAAACACTGAAGCTTTCTTT. Encoded protein: CASSSTGDNINTEAFF.

The rearrangement uses TRBV19 and TRBJ2-2; D is ambiguous. Germline assignment: CDR1 LNHDA and CDR2 SQIVND (reference sequence). The CDR3 runs to 15 residues. V was clipped by 4 bases and J by 6 bases, with 15 bases between them. This CDR3 reads CASSTGSRSAGELFF. The CDR3 nucleotides read TGTGCCAGTAGTACCGGGTCAAGGAGCGCCGGGGAGCTGTTTTTT.

V usage is TRBV28 and J usage is TRBJ1-5; 9 bases are a match to TRBD1. The germline V gene encodes CDR1 MDHEN and CDR2 SYDVKM. The CDR3 sequence is 15 residues long. Trimming removed 6 bases from V and 3 bases from J; junction bases left unmatched: 6. The CDR3 region is CASSSTGGNNQPQHF. DNA of the CDR3: TGTGCCAGCAGCAGTACAGGGGGCAACAATCAGCCCCAGCATTTT. The full variable domain, with the rest looked up from reference TRBV28 and TRBJ1-5, is DVKVTQSSRYLVKRTGEKVFLECVQDMDHENMFWYRQDPGLGLRLIYFSYDVKMKEKGDIPEGYSVSREKKERFSLILESASTNQTSMYLCASSSTGGNNQPQHFGDGTRLSIL.

The chain combines TRBV7-9 with TRBJ2-7; TRBD2 agrees at 7 bases. This CDR3 has 15 amino acids. V shed 5 bases, J shed 0 bases, and the junction held 7 bases outside the gene matches. The V gene's germline CDR1 is SEHNR and CDR2 FQNEAQ (reference sequence). CDR3 loop: CASSASGTTSYEQYF. The CDR3, as DNA: TGTGCCAGCAGCGCATCCGGGACTACCTCCTACGAGCAGTACTTC.

In the case of this clone: One end of the junction fails to match germline, which may point to a read error. The chain links TRBV6-5 to TRBJ1-1; D is uncertain. The CDR3 is 13 amino acids. CDR1 and CDR2 from the germline V gene are MNHEY and SVGAGI. The DNA of the CDR3 is TGTGCCAGCACGGCGGCGGCCAACACTGGAGCTTTCTTT. As protein: CASTAAANTGAFF.

This clone turned up a few times. The gene calls are TRBV29-1 and TRBJ2-1, with 7 bases lining up with TRBD2. The CDR3 totals 12 residues. After removal of 0 bases from V and 8 bases from J, the junction contained 1 base not matched to a gene. Germline lookup yields CDR1 SQVTM and CDR2 ANQGSEA. The CDR3 DNA follows: TGCAGCGTTGAAGATCGGGGGGATGAGCAGTTCTTC. Translating gives CSVEDRGDEQFF.

Comments on this clone: The junction does not match germline at one end; this may be a read error. J is TRBJ1-4 and V is TRBV6-5, with 10 bases identical to TRBD1. This CDR3 has 13 amino acids. The germline CDR1 and CDR2 sequences are MNHEY and SVGAGI. CDR3 sequence reads: CASSYSAGTGASF. CDR3 nucleotides: TGTGCCAGCAGTTATTCCGCCGGGACAGGGGCTTCCTTT.

The chain couples TRBV19 to TRBJ2-1, with D possibly matching TRBD1 (5 bases). CDR1 is LNHDA and CDR2 is SQIVND in the germline V gene (reference sequence). V lost 9 bases to trimming and J lost 0 bases, with 12 bases between them. The CDR3 contains 14 residues. The CDR3 loop reads CASKGEGSYNEQFF. The CDR3 nucleotides read TGTGCCAGCAAAGGGGAAGGCTCCTACAATGAGCAGTTCTTC.

V usage is TRBV19 and J usage is TRBJ2-2; maybe TRBD2 (6 bases). This CDR3 is 17 amino acids long. Trimming removed 3 bases at V and 1 base at J, with 15 bases between. Germline V lookup: CDR1 LNHDA, CDR2 SQIVND (reference sequence). The CDR3 DNA follows: TGTGCCAGTAGTATCAGCGGGCGCGGGGAGAACACCGGGGAGCTGTTTTTT. Amino acid sequence: CASSISGRGENTGELFF.

In this sample, this clone turned up once. J is TRBJ2-1 and V is TRBV5-1; tentative D call: TRBD2 (7 bases). The CDR3 loop spans 16 amino acids. Germline lookup yields CDR1 SGHRS and CDR2 YFSETQ. V was pared by 0 bases and J by 8 bases, with 18 bases between. CDR3 protein: CASSLAYGTGRDEQFF. CDR3 bases: TGCGCCAGCAGCTTGGCCTATGGCACAGGGAGGGATGAGCAGTTCTTC.

The genes are TRBV7-9 and TRBJ1-1; no clear D. The length of the CDR3 is 15 residues. Germline values: CDR1 SEHNR, CDR2 FQNEAQ (reference sequence). Between the trimmed V and J ends, which lost 5 bases and 5 bases, there was a span of 18 bases. The CDR3 reads CASSPRRGSGTEAFF. CDR3 nucleotides: TGTGCCAGCAGCCCCCGACGGGGTTCGGGGACTGAAGCTTTCTTT.

The chain employs TRBV5-1 and TRBJ2-7; 7 nucleotides match TRBD1. CDR1 SGHRS and CDR2 YFSETQ come from the germline V gene. The CDR3 has 14 amino acids. With 0 bases clipped from V and 1 base from J, the junction kept 1 base outside the gene matches. CDR3 protein: CASSLGDSSYEQYF. The CDR3 coding sequence is TGCGCCAGCAGCTTGGGGGACAGTTCCTACGAGCAGTACTTC.